This T cell receptor beta chain comes out of a study of CD8 T cells in ankylosing spondylitis. Study results and limitations: It appeared that ankylosing spondylitis blood was characterized by a TCR beta motif of seven or eight highly homologous variants. Clones linked to the disease showed a CD8+ phenotype. They occurred at relatively low frequencies in peripheral blood. Some of these motif variants have turned up before, in reports on reactive arthritis synovial fluid and blood. Enrichment of disease-linked clones was reportedly significant in matched ankylosing spondylitis synovial fluid.

With molecular barcodes, quantitative 5'-RACE was used to make the TCR beta libraries. Each CDR3 protein gets one entry after TCRdb re-called the 5' RACE reads with MiXCR. The table lists 500,000 to 550,000 distinct CDR3 sequences, roughly 13% of them singletons. CDR3 length: 13 residues. V lost 5 bases and J 3 bases, leaving 7 bases between the germline ends. This clonotype was picked up many times. Its cognate antigen is unknown. Sequencing was done on a sample of blood, either unsorted or a sorted T cell fraction (not recorded which). The rearrangement links TRBV12-3 or TRBV12-4 to TRBJ2-2, with D unclear. This receptor was identified in a male donor with ankylosing spondylitis. As DNA, the CDR3 is TGTGCCAGCAGTCCCACAGACACCGGGGAGCTGTTTTTT. Translation: CASSPTDTGELFF.